The 12 T cell receptor beta chains below all came from one sample that was sequenced in a study of cytomegalovirus exposure and HLA in healthy donors. PCR was performed using 60 Vbeta and 13 Jbeta primers. Profiled with immunoSEQ multiplex PCR; TCRdb holds only in-frame clones, not every one. The sample consists of around 150,000 clones, around four fifths of them appearing once. Sequencing was performed on PBMCs. Source of these receptors: a young man in good health and CMV-seropositive.

The J gene is TRBJ2-7, the V gene TRBV6-1; D possibly corresponds to TRBD1 (5 bases). V was shortened by 6 bases and J by 0 bases, with 12 bases between the two germline ends. The CDR3 totals 14 residues. Germline CDR1 is MNHNS and CDR2 is SASEGT. CDR3 nucleotide sequence: TGTGCCAGCAGCCTCGGACATATCTCCTACGAGCAGTACTTC. Translating it yields CASSLGHISYEQYF.

The CDR3 DNA follows: TGTGCCAGCTCGGCCGACAGGGCGGGCAATGAGCAGTTCTTC. Its translation: CASSADRAGNEQFF. The chain employs TRBV18 and TRBJ2-1; 7 nucleotides match TRBD1. The V gene's germline CDR1 is KGHSH and CDR2 LQKENI. This CDR3 spans 14 amino acids. J gave up 6 bases and V 6 bases, and 8 bases lay outside the gene matches.

CDR3 amino acids: CASSIRATSAEAFF. In DNA, the CDR3 is TGTGCCAGTAGTATCAGGGCGACAAGCGCTGAAGCTTTCTTT. The V and J genes are TRBV19 and TRBJ1-1; maybe TRBD1 (5 bases). The V end was cut by 3 bases, the J end by 6 bases, with 14 bases between. This CDR3 region has 14 residues. CDR1 LNHDA and CDR2 SQIVND come from the germline V gene (reference sequence).

The chain couples TRBV7-8 to TRBJ1-6; D is possibly TRBD1 (6 bases). The CDR3 is made up of 15 amino acids. Trimming removed 4 bases from V and 8 bases from J, with 15 bases in between. Per germline, CDR1 SGHVS and CDR2 FQNEAQ. CDR3 bases: TGTGCCAGCAGCTCATCGGGACAAGTACATTCACCCCTCCACTTT. Protein product: CASSSSGQVHSPLHF.

This clone was detected once. This chain links TRBV19 with TRBJ1-1, with unresolved D. This CDR3 comprises 12 residues. V was pared by 8 bases and J by 2 bases, with 9 bases between. Germline V gives CDR1 LNHDA, CDR2 SQIVND (reference sequence). The DNA for the CDR3 is TGTGCCAGTTGTGGAGCTAACACTGAAGCTTTCTTT. Translation gives CASCGANTEAFF.

The CDR3 sequence: CASRSAGVQETQYF. The CDR3 coding sequence is TGTGCCAGCAGATCCGCGGGAGTTCAAGAGACCCAGTACTTC. The V call is TRBV7-9, the J call TRBJ2-5; 7 bases align to TRBD2. The germline V gene has CDR1 SEHNR and CDR2 FQNEAQ (reference sequence). Trimming took 6 bases from V and 2 from J; bases not matched to a gene: 6. This CDR3 is built from 14 residues.

The genes are TRBV5-4 and TRBJ2-7; the D gene is possibly TRBD1 (5 bases). The germline gives CDR1 SGHNT, CDR2 YYREEE (reference sequence). With 1 base removed from V and 2 bases from J, the gap between germline ends came to 13 bases. CDR3 length: 15 amino acids. The DNA for the CDR3 is TGTGCCAGCAGCTTGCCCTCCAGGGCTCCCTACGAGCAGTACTTC. Its protein is CASSLPSRAPYEQYF.

The rearrangement uses TRBV27 and TRBJ2-2; perhaps TRBD2 as D (6 bases). This CDR3 has 15 amino acids. Deletions cut 2 bases from V and 1 base from J, with 8 bases between. Germline CDR1 and CDR2: MNHEY and SMNVEV (reference sequence). The CDR3 spells CASSLSGLNTGELFF. CDR3 DNA sequence: TGTGCCAGCAGTTTAAGCGGGCTGAACACCGGGGAGCTGTTTTTT.

This clone was picked up a small number of times. The J gene is TRBJ1-4, the V gene TRBV28; 8 bases agree with TRBD1. The CDR3 is made up of 14 amino acids. Germline V gene sequence: CDR1 MDHEN, CDR2 SYDVKM. V shed 3 bases and J 8 bases; nucleotides not matched to a gene: 5. In DNA form, the CDR3 reads TGTGCCAGCAGTTTGACAGGGGTTCGGGAAAAACTGTTTTTT. Encoded protein: CASSLTGVREKLFF.

This chain links TRBV5-1 with TRBJ2-7, with D perhaps matching TRBD2 (6 bases). The CDR3 contains 16 residues. Germline V gene lookup returns CDR1 SGHRS and CDR2 YFSETQ. Trimming removed 0 bases at V and 1 base at J, with 14 bases between. CDR3 residues: CASSLGRATRSYEQYF. Written as DNA, the CDR3 is TGCGCCAGCAGCTTGGGGAGGGCTACGCGATCCTACGAGCAGTACTTC. Looking up the rest from reference TRBV5-1 and TRBJ2-7 gives the full variable domain: KAGVTQTPRYLIKTRGQQVTLSCSPISGHRSVSWYQQTPGQGLQFLFEYFSETQRNKGNFPGRFSGRQFSNSRSEMNVSTLELGDSALYLCASSLGRATRSYEQYFGPGTRLTVT.

A note on this clone: In the same sample, other DNA sequences code for this CDR3. The chain is built from TRBV5-6 and TRBJ1-5; no clear D. Germline V gene sequence: CDR1 SGHDT, CDR2 YYEEEE. The CDR3 contains 15 residues. Trimming shortened V by 4 bases and J by 3 bases, and 14 bases separated the two germline ends. CDR3 in amino acids: CASSLEGRANQPQHF. CDR3 DNA sequence: TGTGCCAGCAGCCTAGAGGGAAGGGCCAATCAGCCCCAGCATTTT. The full variable domain, with the rest looked up from reference TRBV5-6 and TRBJ1-5, is DAGVTQSPTHLIKTRGQQVTLRCSPKSGHDTVSWYQQALGQGPQFIFQYYEEEERQRGNFPDRFSGHQFPNYSSELNVNALLLGDSALYLCASSLEGRANQPQHFGDGTRLSIL.

The gene calls are TRBV5-1 and TRBJ1-3, with TRBD2 matching 15 bases. The J call may be mistaken, given a closer DNA end match to TRBJ2-2. The CDR3 covers 19 residues. CDR1 is SGHRS and CDR2 is YFSETQ in the germline V gene. CDR3 DNA: TGCGCCAGCAGCAGGGGGACTAGCGGGGGGCCGATCAACACCGGGGAGCTGTTTTTT. Translation: CASSRGTSGGPINTGELFF.